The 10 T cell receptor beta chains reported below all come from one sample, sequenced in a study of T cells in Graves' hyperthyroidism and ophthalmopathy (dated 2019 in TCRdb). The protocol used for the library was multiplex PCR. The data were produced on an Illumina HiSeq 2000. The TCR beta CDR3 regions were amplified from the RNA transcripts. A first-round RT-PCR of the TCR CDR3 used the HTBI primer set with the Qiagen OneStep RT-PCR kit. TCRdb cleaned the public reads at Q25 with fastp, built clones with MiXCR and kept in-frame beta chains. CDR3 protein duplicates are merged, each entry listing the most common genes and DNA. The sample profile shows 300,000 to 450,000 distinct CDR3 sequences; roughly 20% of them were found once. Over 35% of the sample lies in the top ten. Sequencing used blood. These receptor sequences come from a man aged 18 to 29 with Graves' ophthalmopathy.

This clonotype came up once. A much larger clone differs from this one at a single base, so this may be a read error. The CDR3: CASSVSYRDEAFF. CDR3 DNA: TGTGCCAGCAGTGTGAGTTATAGGGATGAAGCTTTCTTT. The chain employs TRBV6-2 or TRBV6-3 and TRBJ1-1; D not certain. The germline CDR1 and CDR2 sequences are MNHEY and SVGEGT. This CDR3 has 13 amino acids. V was cut by 5 bases and J by 7 bases, with 14 bases left in between.

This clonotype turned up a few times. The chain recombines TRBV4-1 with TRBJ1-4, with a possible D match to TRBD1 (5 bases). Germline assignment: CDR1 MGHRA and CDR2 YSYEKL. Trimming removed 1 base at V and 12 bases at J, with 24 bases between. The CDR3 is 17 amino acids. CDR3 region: CASSQGERGEPEEELFF. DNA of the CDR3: TGCGCCAGCAGCCAAGGAGAAAGGGGTGAGCCCGAGGAGGAACTGTTTTTT.

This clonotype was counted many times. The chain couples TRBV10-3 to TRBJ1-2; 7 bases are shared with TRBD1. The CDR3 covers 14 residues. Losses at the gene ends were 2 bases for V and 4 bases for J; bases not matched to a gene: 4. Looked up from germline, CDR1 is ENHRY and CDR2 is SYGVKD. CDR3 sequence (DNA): TGTGCCATCAGTGAGACAACAGGGGCCTATGGCTACACCTTC. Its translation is CAISETTGAYGYTF.

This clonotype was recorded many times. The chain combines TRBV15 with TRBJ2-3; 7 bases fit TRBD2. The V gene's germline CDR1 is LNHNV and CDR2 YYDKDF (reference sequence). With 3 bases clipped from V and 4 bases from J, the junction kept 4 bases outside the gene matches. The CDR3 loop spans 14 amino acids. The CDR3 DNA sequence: TGTGCCACCAGCAGCCGCGGGGGAGCAGATACGCAGTATTTT. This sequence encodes CATSSRGGADTQYF.

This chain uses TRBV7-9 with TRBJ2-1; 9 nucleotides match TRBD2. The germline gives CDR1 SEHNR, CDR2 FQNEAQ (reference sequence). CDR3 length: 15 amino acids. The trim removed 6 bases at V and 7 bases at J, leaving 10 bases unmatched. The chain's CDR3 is CASSRDSSGANEQFF. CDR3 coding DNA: TGTGCCAGCAGTCGGGACTCTAGCGGGGCTAATGAGCAGTTCTTC.

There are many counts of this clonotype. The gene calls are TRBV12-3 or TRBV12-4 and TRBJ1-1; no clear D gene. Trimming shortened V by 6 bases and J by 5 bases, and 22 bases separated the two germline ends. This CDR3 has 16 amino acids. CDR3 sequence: CASSSPRNGMMTEAFF. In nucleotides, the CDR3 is TGTGCCAGCAGCTCCCCGAGGAACGGCATGATGACTGAAGCTTTCTTT.

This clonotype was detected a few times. This CDR3 is CASRAGTASNYGYTF. CDR3 sequence (DNA): TGTGCCAGCAGGGCCGGGACAGCTTCTAACTATGGCTACACCTTC. The chain combines TRBV2 with TRBJ1-2; 7 positions match TRBD1. The CDR3 spans 15 residues. Unmatched junction bases numbered 7, after V lost 6 bases and J lost 0 bases. CDR1 is SNHLY and CDR2 is FYNNEI in the germline V gene.

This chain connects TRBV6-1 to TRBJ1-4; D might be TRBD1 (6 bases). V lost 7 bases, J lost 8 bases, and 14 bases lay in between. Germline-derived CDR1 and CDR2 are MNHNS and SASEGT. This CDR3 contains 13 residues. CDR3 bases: TGTGCCAGCACCCGGGAGAGGGGGGAAAAACTGTTTTTT. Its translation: CASTRERGEKLFF.

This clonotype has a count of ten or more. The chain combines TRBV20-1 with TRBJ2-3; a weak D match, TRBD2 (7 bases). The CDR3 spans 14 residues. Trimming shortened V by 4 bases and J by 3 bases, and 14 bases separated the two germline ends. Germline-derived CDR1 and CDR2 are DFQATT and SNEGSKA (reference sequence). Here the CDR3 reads CSANVGGRTDTQYF. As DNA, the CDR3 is TGCAGTGCTAATGTCGGGGGGCGGACAGATACGCAGTATTTT.

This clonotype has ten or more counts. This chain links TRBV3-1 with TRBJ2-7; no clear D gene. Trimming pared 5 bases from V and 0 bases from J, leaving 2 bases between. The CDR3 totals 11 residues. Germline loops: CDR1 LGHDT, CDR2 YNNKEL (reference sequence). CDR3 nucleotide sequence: TGTGCCAGCAGCGGCTCCTACGAGCAGTACTTC. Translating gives CASSGSYEQYF.